The TCR beta chain described here comes from a study of identical twins. This clonotype was recorded a few times. Trimming pared 5 bases from V and 7 bases from J, leaving 15 bases between. Looked up from germline, CDR1 is LGHDT and CDR2 is YNNKEL (reference sequence). The CDR3 runs to 14 residues. A universal primer binding site was introduced by template switching. The final cDNA contained unique molecular identifiers. TCRdb re-derived calls from the 5' RACE reads in MiXCR, one entry per CDR3 protein. The sample lists about 890,000 distinct CDR3 sequences, 9% to 15% occurring once. The same sample was also used in a study of yellow fever vaccine responses in identical twins.

The clonotype originates from a woman aged 18-29 years in good health. The V and J genes are TRBV3-1 and TRBJ2-1; D may be TRBD2 (5 bases). Sequenced input: PBMCs. CDR3 amino acids: CASSTQETNNEQFF. The CDR3 nucleotides read TGTGCCAGCAGCACTCAAGAGACTAATAATGAGCAGTTCTTC.